The source of this TCR beta chain is a study of T cell responses to AZD1222 COVID-19 vaccine. Findings and limits, study-wide: Vaccine-associated CD4 TCRs spanned spike, dominant at 160-218 and 743-854.

This clone has a handful of counts. Its antigen is not identified. TCRdb keeps only in-frame clones here, not all; method: immunoSEQ multiplex PCR. The data contain tens of thousands of clones, about nine tenths of them seen just once; the ten biggest clones take up less than 9%. There are 14 residues in the CDR3. V was clipped by 3 bases and J by 0 bases, with 6 bases between them. Germline V gene data show CDR1 as MRHNA and CDR2 as SNTAGT. The chain uses TRBV6-4 and TRBJ2-1, with D possibly being TRBD1 (6 bases). Sequenced material: peripheral blood, taken on day 0 of AZD1222 vaccination. This clonotype originated in an adult in good health. CDR3 sequence reads: CASSEDSSYNEQFF. The CDR3 DNA reads as TGTGCCAGCAGTGAGGACAGCTCCTACAATGAGCAGTTCTTC.